This T cell receptor beta chain was sequenced for a study of CD8+CD57+ T cells in acquired aplastic anemia. Germline values: CDR1 MNHNS, CDR2 SASEGT. The junction had 10 bases not matched to a gene; V was cut back by 5 bases and J by 4 bases. There are 15 residues in the CDR3. Study results and caveats: Patients showed no significant difference from controls in CD8+ Simpson's diversity.

The sequenced patients had an expansion of CD8+CD57+ cells seen by flow cytometry. TCR beta VDJ and CDR3 were profiled, and genomic DNA was the template. One entry per CDR3 protein results from TCRdb running MiXCR on the reads. This sample yields around 180,000 distinct CDR3 sequences, of which about half are seen a single time; about 1.8% belongs to the top ten. This clonotype was seen ten or more times. Its antigen is currently unknown. The sequenced material came from sorted CD4+, CD8+, or CD8+CD57+ T cells (not recorded which) from PBMCs. This TCR came from a human donor with aplastic anemia. This chain joins TRBV6-1 and TRBJ2-7, with 8 bases aligning to TRBD1. Written as DNA, the CDR3 is TGTGCCAGCAGTCGGGCGAGACAGGGGAGTTACGAGCAGTACTTC. Amino acids: CASSRARQGSYEQYF.